These 9 T cell receptor beta chains came from one sample sequenced in a study of OX40 agonist ivuxolimab in advanced cancers. Profiled with immunoSEQ multiplex PCR; TCRdb holds only in-frame clones, not every one. The table has some 30,000 clones, roughly 83% seen once. Sample: CD4+ or CD8+ T cells sorted from blood, taken in a trial of the OX40 agonist ivuxolimab. The receptors come from an adult with an advanced solid tumor such as melanoma, head and neck, liver or kidney cancer.

The chain joins TRBV5-8 to TRBJ2-7; TRBD2 might be the D (5 bases). Germline V gives CDR1 SGHTS, CDR2 YDEGEE. The V end was cut by 0 bases, the J end by 2 bases, with 12 bases between. The length of the CDR3 is 15 residues. The CDR3 protein is CASSLVSGAAYEQYF. For the CDR3, the DNA is TGTGCCAGCAGCTTGGTAAGCGGAGCGGCCTACGAGCAGTACTTC.

This chain connects TRBV4-1 to TRBJ2-5, with D perhaps matching TRBD2 (5 bases). Trimming shortened V by 1 base and J by 1 base, and 10 bases separated the two germline ends. The CDR3 is 15 amino acids. Germline CDR1 reads MGHRA; CDR2 reads YSYEKL. CDR3 nucleotides: TGCGCCAGCAGCCAAGGGGGTAGCGCCCAAGAGACCCAGTACTTC. Translated: CASSQGGSAQETQYF.

V gene TRBV19 combines with J gene TRBJ2-5; 7 bases agree with TRBD1. This CDR3 has 14 residues. Germline assignment: CDR1 LNHDA and CDR2 SQIVND (reference sequence). V lost 7 bases and J lost 4; bases outside the gene matches: 9. The CDR3 reads CASTERAGGETQYF. The CDR3 DNA sequence: TGTGCCAGTACCGAAAGGGCAGGGGGAGAGACCCAGTACTTC. Full variable domain (remainder filled in from reference TRBV19 and TRBJ2-5): DGGITQSPKYLFRKEGQNVTLSCEQNLNHDAMYWYRQDPGQGLRLIYYSQIVNDFQKGDIAEGYSVSREKKESFPLTVTSAQKNPTAFYLCASTERAGGETQYFGPGTRLLVL.

This sequence joins TRBV7-6 and TRBJ2-2; D gene unclear. Germline V gene lookup returns CDR1 SGHVS and CDR2 FNYEAQ. V was shortened by 1 base and J by 4 bases, with 10 bases between the two germline ends. The CDR3 is made up of 15 amino acids. The CDR3, as DNA: TGTGCCAGCAGCTTAGTTGCTGGGGTCACCGGGGAGCTGTTTTTT. It specifies CASSLVAGVTGELFF.

This sequence joins TRBV6-6 and TRBJ2-5, with D unclear. Trimming took off 8 bases at V and 4 bases at J, with 8 bases between the two ends. Germline V gene data show CDR1 as MNHNY and CDR2 as SVGAGI (reference sequence). The CDR3 spans 11 residues. CDR3 sequence: CASWHTETQYF. Here the CDR3 DNA reads TGTGCCAGCTGGCATACAGAGACCCAGTACTTC.

CDR3 amino acids: CASSAGTLPNTEAFF. As DNA, the CDR3 is TGTGCCAGCAGCGCCGGGACACTGCCTAACACTGAAGCTTTCTTT. The chain employs TRBV5-6 and TRBJ1-1; D is possibly TRBD1 (6 bases). The CDR3 consists of 15 residues. V was cut by 4 bases and J by 2 bases, with 15 bases left in between. The germline CDR1 and CDR2 sequences are SGHDT and YYEEEE.

This chain joins TRBV13 and TRBJ1-3, with 7 bases identical to TRBD1. V lost 4 bases and J lost 2; bases outside the gene matches: 5. The CDR3 extends over 15 amino acids. Germline V gene sequence: CDR1 PRHDT, CDR2 FYEKMQ (reference sequence). CDR3 sequence: CASSSDRETGNTIYF. The CDR3 DNA reads as TGTGCCAGCAGCTCCGACAGGGAAACTGGAAACACCATATATTTT.

This clone was counted a single time. The rearrangement joins TRBV27 to TRBJ1-5, with 8 bases matching TRBD1. The trim removed 5 bases at V and 4 bases at J, leaving 7 bases unmatched. Germline-derived CDR1 and CDR2 are MNHEY and SMNVEV (reference sequence). The length of the CDR3 is 15 residues. The CDR3 DNA is TGTGCCAGCAGTCCCTGGACAGGGATTAATCAGCCCCAGCATTTT. Its translation is CASSPWTGINQPQHF.

This clone was found a few times. This sequence joins TRBV30 and TRBJ2-1; D remains unclear. CDR1 and CDR2 (germline): GTSNPN, SVGIG (reference sequence). This CDR3 contains 13 residues. The V and J ends lost 0 bases and 5 bases respectively, with 8 bases between them. The CDR3 protein is CAWSVRPNNEQFF. The DNA for the CDR3 is TGTGCCTGGAGTGTGCGGCCTAACAATGAGCAGTTCTTC.